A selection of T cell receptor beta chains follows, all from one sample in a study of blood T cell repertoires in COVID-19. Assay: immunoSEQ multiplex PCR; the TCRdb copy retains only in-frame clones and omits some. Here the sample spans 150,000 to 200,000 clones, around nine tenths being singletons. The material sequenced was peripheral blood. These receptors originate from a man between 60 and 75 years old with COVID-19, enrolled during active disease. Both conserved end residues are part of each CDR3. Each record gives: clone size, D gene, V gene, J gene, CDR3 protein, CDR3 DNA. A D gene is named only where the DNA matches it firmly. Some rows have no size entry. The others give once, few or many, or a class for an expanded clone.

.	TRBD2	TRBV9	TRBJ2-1	CASSVAPPGLAVYNEQFF	TGTGCCAGCAGCGTAGCTCCACCCGGACTAGCGGTCTACAATGAGCAGTTCTTC
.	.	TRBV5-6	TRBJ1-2	CASSHSTGLGYTF	TGTGCCAGCAGCCACTCCACAGGGCTCGGCTACACCTTC
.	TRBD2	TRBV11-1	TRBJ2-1	CASSLDREGMQFF	TGTGCCAGCAGCTTAGACCGGGAGGGAATGCAGTTCTTC
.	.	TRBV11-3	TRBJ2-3	CASSLDRAGTSTDTQYF	TGTGCCAGCAGCTTAGATCGGGCGGGTACTAGCACAGATACGCAGTATTTT
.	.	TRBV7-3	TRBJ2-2	CASSLQMNTGELFF	TGTGCCAGCAGCTTACAGATGAACACCGGGGAGCTGTTTTTT
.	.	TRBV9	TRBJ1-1	CASSVSLLNTEAFF	TGTGCCAGCAGCGTAAGCCTCTTGAACACTGAAGCTTTCTTT
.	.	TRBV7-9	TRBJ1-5	CASSVTNQPQHF	TGTGCCAGCAGCGTGACTAACCAGCCCCAGCATTTT
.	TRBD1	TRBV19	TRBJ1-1	CASSPLRDRGPGAFF	TGTGCCAGTAGTCCACTCCGGGACAGGGGGCCGGGGGCTTTCTTT
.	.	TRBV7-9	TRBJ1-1	CASSSSDRRWTEAFF	TGTGCCAGCAGCTCAAGTGACAGGCGGTGGACTGAAGCTTTCTTT
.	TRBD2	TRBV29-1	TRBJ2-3	CSVEVLPAGVTTDTQYF	TGCAGCGTTGAAGTTCTCCCGGCGGGGGTTACCACAGATACGCAGTATTTT
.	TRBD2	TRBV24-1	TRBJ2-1	CATSDGTSGNEQFF	TGTGCCACCAGTGACGGGACTAGCGGAAATGAGCAGTTCTTC
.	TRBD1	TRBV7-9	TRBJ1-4	CASSPGTGAEEKLFF	TGTGCCAGCAGCCCCGGGACAGGGGCGGAAGAAAAACTGTTTTTT
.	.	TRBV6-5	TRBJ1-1	CATRRNTEAFF	TGTGCCACCAGGAGGAACACTGAAGCTTTCTTT
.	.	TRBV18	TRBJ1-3	CASSLIQGLFSGNTIYF	TGTGCCAGCTCTCTTATACAAGGACTGTTCTCTGGAAACACCATATATTTT
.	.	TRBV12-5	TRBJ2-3	CASGLSVAVKSTDTQYF	TGTGCTAGTGGTTTATCAGTCGCGGTCAAAAGCACAGATACGCAGTATTTT
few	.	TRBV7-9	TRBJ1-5	CASSVSGSGLRRGNQPQHF	TGTGCCAGCAGCGTTAGCGGGTCGGGTCTCCGGAGGGGCAATCAGCCCCAGCATTTT
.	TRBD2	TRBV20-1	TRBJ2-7	CSAQAGPEQYF	TGCAGTGCGCAAGCGGGGCCCGAGCAGTACTTC
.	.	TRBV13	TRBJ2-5	CASTSGPQETQYF	TGTGCCAGCACCTCAGGCCCGCAAGAGACCCAGTACTTC
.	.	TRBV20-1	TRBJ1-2	CRPAGGYGYTF	TGCCGACCGGCGGGGGGGTATGGCTACACCTTC
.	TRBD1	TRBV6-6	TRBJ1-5	CASTQTGGGQPQHF	TGTGCCAGCACCCAGACAGGGGGCGGGCAGCCCCAGCATTTT
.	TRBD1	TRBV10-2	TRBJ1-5	CASSGPRDRGQAWNQPQHF	TGCGCCAGCAGCGGACCCCGGGACAGGGGACAAGCATGGAATCAGCCCCAGCATTTT
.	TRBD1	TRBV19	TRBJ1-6	CASSISAGGSYNSPLHF	TGTGCCAGTAGTATATCGGCAGGGGGGTCCTATAATTCACCCCTCCACTTT
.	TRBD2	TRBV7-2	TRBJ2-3	CASSSLLAGVTDTQYF	TGTGCCAGCAGCTCACTACTAGCGGGGGTCACAGATACGCAGTATTTT
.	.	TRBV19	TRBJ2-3	CASRGQIDTQYF	TGTGCCAGTAGAGGACAGATTGATACGCAGTATTTT
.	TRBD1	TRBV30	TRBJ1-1	CAWKTGASEAFF	TGTGCCTGGAAGACAGGGGCGAGTGAAGCTTTCTTT
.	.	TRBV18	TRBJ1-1	CASSPPSVNTEAFF	TGTGCCAGCTCACCACCGTCTGTGAACACTGAAGCTTTCTTT
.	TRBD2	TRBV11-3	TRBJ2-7	CASSPRTSGSEQYF	TGTGCCAGCAGCCCCCGGACTAGCGGGAGCGAGCAGTACTTC
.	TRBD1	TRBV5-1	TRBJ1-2	CASSSGDRGLISGYTF	TGCGCCAGCAGCTCAGGCGACAGGGGGCTGATAAGTGGCTACACCTTC
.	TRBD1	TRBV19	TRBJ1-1	CASGGQGSMNTEAFF	TGTGCCAGTGGTGGACAGGGGAGTATGAACACTGAAGCTTTCTTT
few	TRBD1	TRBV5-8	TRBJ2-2	CASSRTGAGTGELFF	TGTGCCAGCAGCCGGACAGGGGCTGGCACCGGGGAGCTGTTTTTT
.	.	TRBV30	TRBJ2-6	CAWSYFANVLTF	TGTGCCTGGAGCTATTTCGCCAACGTCCTGACTTTC
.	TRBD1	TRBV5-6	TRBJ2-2	CASSLRRTGLNTGELFF	TGTGCCAGCAGCCTAAGGAGGACAGGGTTAAACACCGGGGAGCTGTTTTTT
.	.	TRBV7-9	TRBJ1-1	CASSRTENTEAFF	TGTGCCAGCAGCCGGACAGAAAACACTGAAGCTTTCTTT
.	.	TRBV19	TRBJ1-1	CASTEAPTNPEAFF	TGTGCCAGTACTGAAGCCCCCACTAATCCCGAAGCTTTCTTT
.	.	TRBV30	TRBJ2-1	CAWSLGRLSYNEQFF	TGTGCCTGGAGTTTGGGCAGGCTCTCCTACAATGAGCAGTTCTTC
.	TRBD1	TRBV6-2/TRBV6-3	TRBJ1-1	CASSYSTEQGAGAFF	TGTGCCAGCAGTTACTCGACGGAACAGGGGGCGGGGGCTTTCTTT
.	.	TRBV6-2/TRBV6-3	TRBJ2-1	CASSYNPGSVNNEQFF	TGTGCCAGCAGTTACAACCCGGGATCCGTTAACAATGAGCAGTTCTTC
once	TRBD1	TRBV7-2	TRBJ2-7	CASSFTGGNEQYF	TGTGCCAGCAGCTTCACAGGGGGCAACGAGCAGTACTTC
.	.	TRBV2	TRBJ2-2	CASRTQGTNTGELFF	TGTGCCAGCAGAACACAGGGTACGAACACCGGGGAGCTGTTTTTT
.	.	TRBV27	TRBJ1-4	CASSLNQVNEKLFF	TGTGCCAGCAGTTTGAATCAGGTTAATGAAAAACTGTTTTTT
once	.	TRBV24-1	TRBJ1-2	CATSDPQGNSAHYGYTF	TGTGCCACCAGTGATCCCCAGGGTAACAGCGCCCATTATGGCTACACCTTC
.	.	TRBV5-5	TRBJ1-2	CASSRHTQINYGYTF	TGTGCCAGCAGCCGCCACACCCAGATTAACTATGGCTACACCTTC
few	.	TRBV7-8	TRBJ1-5	CASSLVESGQPQHF	TGTGCCAGCAGCTTAGTTGAAAGCGGTCAGCCCCAGCATTTT
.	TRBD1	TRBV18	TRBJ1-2	CASSPNEGAYGYTF	TGTGCCAGCTCACCTAACGAGGGGGCCTATGGCTACACCTTC
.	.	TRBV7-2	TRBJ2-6	CASSLVAGANVLTF	TGTGCCAGCAGCTTAGTAGCTGGGGCCAACGTCCTGACTTTC
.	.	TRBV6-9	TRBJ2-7	CASRGGGASSYEQYF	TGTGCCAGCAGGGGAGGGGGGGCTAGCTCCTACGAGCAGTACTTC
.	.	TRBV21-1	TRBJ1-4	CASSKEGTGIMRSEKLFF	TGTGCCAGCAGCAAAGAGGGGACAGGGATAATGCGGTCCGAAAAACTGTTTTTT
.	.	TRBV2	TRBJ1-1	CASRGQSAMNTEAFF	TGTGCCAGCAGAGGACAGTCGGCCATGAACACTGAAGCTTTCTTT
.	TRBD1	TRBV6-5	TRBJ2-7	CASTPGTGGSYEQYF	TGTGCCAGCACTCCCGGGACAGGGGGCTCCTACGAGCAGTACTTC
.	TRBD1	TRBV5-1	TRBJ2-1	CASSFGDRESYNEQFF	TGCGCCAGCAGCTTTGGGGACAGGGAATCCTACAATGAGCAGTTCTTC
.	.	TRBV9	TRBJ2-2	CASTAQGFGELFF	TGTGCCAGCACCGCACAGGGCTTCGGGGAGCTGTTTTTT
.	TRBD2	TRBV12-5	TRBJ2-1	CASGLSAGRTSGGNEQFF	TGTGCTAGTGGTTTGTCCGCAGGTAGGACTAGCGGGGGTAATGAGCAGTTCTTC
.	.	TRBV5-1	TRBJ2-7	CASSLEAVKSYEQYF	TGCGCCAGCAGCTTGGAAGCGGTTAAGAGCTACGAGCAGTACTTC
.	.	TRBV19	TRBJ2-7	CATSPQGVGEQYF	TGTGCCACCTCTCCCCAGGGCGTAGGTGAGCAGTACTTC
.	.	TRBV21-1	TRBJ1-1	CASSKVGNTEAFF	TGTGCCAGCAGCAAAGTCGGGAACACTGAAGCTTTCTTT
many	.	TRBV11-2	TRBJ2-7	CASSREVSYEQYF	TGTGCCAGCAGCCGCGAGGTTTCCTACGAGCAGTACTTC
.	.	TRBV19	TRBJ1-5	CASKAQEDNQPQHF	TGTGCCTCCAAGGCCCAGGAGGACAATCAGCCCCAGCATTTT
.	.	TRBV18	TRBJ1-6	CASSPPAGNNSPLHF	TGTGCCAGCTCACCACCGGCGGGCAATAATTCACCCCTCCACTTT